Described below is a single T cell receptor (beta chain) sequence and its context. This specimen comes from a study of blood T cell repertoires in COVID-19. Study as a whole: Acute-phase and convalescent COVID-19 samples originated in the United States, Italy and Spain. Sample material is recorded as cDNA or gDNA derived from T cells, B-cell-depleted T cells, or PBMCs.

Some clones are missing from TCRdb's copy, which holds only in-frame ones; the method was immunoSEQ multiplex PCR. There are about 55,000 clones in the sample; approximately 78% occur only once, and around 5.9% lies in the top ten. This CDR3 comprises 14 residues. Germline CDR1 and CDR2: LGHDT and YNNKEL (reference sequence). The germline V and J ends were trimmed by 4 bases and 1 base, with 10 bases remaining between them. The sequenced sample consisted of peripheral blood. V usage is TRBV3-1 (or the pseudogene TRBV3-2) and J usage is TRBJ1-2, with D maybe TRBD1 (5 bases). The TCR comes from a human donor in a cohort sampled during active or convalescent COVID-19. CDR3 amino acids: CASSPGLGNYGYTF. The CDR3 DNA reads TGTGCCAGCAGCCCGGGACTGGGTAACTATGGCTACACCTTC.